This TCR beta chain appears in the sequencing data of a study of OX40 agonist ivuxolimab in advanced cancers. Study-level background: A diagnosis of hepatocellular carcinoma, melanoma, renal cell or head and neck cancer was present in dose-escalation patients. General study points: Low clonal expansion, among the lowest seen, marked partial responders at 0.1-3.0 mg/kg. On average, CD8+ T cells had more expanded clones than CD4+.

This CDR3 is 13 amino acids long. Per germline, CDR1 MNHNY and CDR2 SVGAGI (reference sequence). Trimming took 5 bases from V and 3 from J; bases not matched to a gene: 1. Comment on this clone: Its target is unknown.

Excluded were patients having autoimmune disease history or systemic immunosuppression. Measured with immunoSEQ multiplex PCR; TCRdb has only the in-frame clones, and not every one. The data hold roughly 35,000 clones, with about 86% observed a single time. The TCR comes from an adult with an advanced solid tumor such as melanoma, head and neck, liver or kidney cancer. The starting material was CD4+ or CD8+ T cells sorted from blood, obtained in a trial of the OX40 agonist ivuxolimab. V and J are TRBV6-6 and TRBJ1-3, with 7 nucleotides matching TRBD1. As DNA, the CDR3 is TGTGCCAGCAGTCCAGGGGGTGGAAACACCATATATTTT. Protein product: CASSPGGGNTIYF.